Following are 18 T cell receptor beta chains from one sample sequenced in a study of blood T cell repertoires in COVID-19. The data were produced by immunoSEQ multiplex PCR, yet TCRdb's version contains in-frame clones alone and is incomplete. Of about 150,000 clones listed, roughly four fifths are singletons. Sequencing was done on a sample of peripheral blood. These receptors were taken from a human donor with acute or convalescent COVID-19. The donor label of this sample is uncertain.

The chain employs TRBV5-1 and TRBJ1-4, with 8 nucleotides matching TRBD1. The CDR3 length is 15 residues. The J segment lost 6 bases and the V segment lost 3 bases, leaving 7 bases of the junction unmatched. Germline values: CDR1 SGHRS, CDR2 YFSETQ. The CDR3 loop is CASSSAQGAHEKLFF. Here the CDR3 DNA reads TGCGCCAGCAGCTCAGCCCAGGGGGCGCATGAAAAACTGTTTTTT.

The gene calls are TRBV7-2 and TRBJ2-4, with D maybe TRBD1 (6 bases). Germline CDR1 is SGHTA and CDR2 is FQGNSA. The CDR3 is 14 amino acids. V was pared by 5 bases and J by 6 bases, with 14 bases between. CDR3 protein: CASSQKGVRNIQYF. The CDR3 bases are TGTGCCAGCAGCCAGAAGGGGGTTAGAAACATTCAGTACTTC.

The chain couples TRBV6-1 to TRBJ1-2, with no clear D. The CDR3 has 13 residues. V gave up 2 bases and J gave up 4 bases, with 8 bases separating them. The germline CDR1 and CDR2 sequences are MNHNS and SASEGT. The CDR3 DNA is TGTGCCAGCAGTGAAAATGAGGCCTATGGCTACACCTTC. It yields the protein CASSENEAYGYTF.

The chain carries TRBV6-5 and TRBJ2-2, with 7 bases fitting TRBD1. V lost 6 bases, J lost 3 bases, and 7 bases stayed unmatched. From germline, CDR1 is MNHEY and CDR2 SVGAGI. CDR3 length: 15 residues. Here the CDR3 reads CASRRQGVDTGELFF. The CDR3 DNA follows: TGTGCCAGCAGAAGACAGGGAGTCGACACCGGGGAGCTGTTTTTT.

The V call is TRBV6-5, the J call TRBJ2-7, with 10 bases fitting TRBD1. Germline CDR1 reads MNHEY; CDR2 reads SVGAGI. V trimming: 6 bases; J trimming: 5 bases; junction bases outside the gene matches: 10. This CDR3 is 15 amino acids long. The CDR3 region is CASRLDRGMVNEQYF. For the CDR3, the DNA is TGTGCCAGCAGATTGGACAGGGGGATGGTGAACGAGCAGTACTTC.

CDR3 sequence (DNA): TGCGCCAGCAGCCCAGGGCATACTAATGAAAAACTGTTTTTT. This codes for CASSPGHTNEKLFF. The V call is TRBV5-1, the J call TRBJ1-4, with a weak D call TRBD1 (5 bases). This CDR3 region has 14 residues. Trimming removed 4 bases at V and 2 bases at J, with 9 bases between. The germline V gene has CDR1 SGHRS and CDR2 YFSETQ.

The V and J genes are TRBV11-2 and TRBJ2-5; tentative D call: TRBD2 (6 bases). This CDR3 spans 14 amino acids. V was cut by 8 bases and J by 4 bases, with 17 bases left in between. Germline V gives CDR1 SGHAT, CDR2 FQNNGV. The CDR3 coding sequence is TGTGCCAGCTCCGGGGAGGCGAGGGCAGAGACCCAGTACTTC. Protein sequence: CASSGEARAETQYF.

This chain uses TRBV12-3 or TRBV12-4 with TRBJ2-1; D is undetermined. This CDR3 is 10 amino acids long. Trimming left V 7 bases short and J 6 bases short, with 4 bases between. The CDR3: CASTVNEQFF. The DNA for the CDR3 is TGTGCCAGCACCGTCAATGAGCAGTTCTTC.

This chain links TRBV6-5 with TRBJ1-1, with D maybe TRBD1 (6 bases). The CDR3 loop spans 13 amino acids. Per the germline V gene, CDR1 is MNHEY and CDR2 is SVGAGI. V was pared by 7 bases and J by 2 bases, with 11 bases between. The CDR3 bases are TGTGCCAGCATCTTACAGGGCAACACTGAAGCTTTCTTT. It is translated as CASILQGNTEAFF.

The rearrangement joins TRBV5-1 to TRBJ2-2; D is undetermined. Germline CDR1 and CDR2: SGHRS and YFSETQ. This CDR3 has 14 amino acids. The germline V and J ends were trimmed by 3 bases and 7 bases, with 13 bases remaining between them. CDR3 bases: TGCGCCAGCAGCTGGATACGTACTAACGGGGAGCTGTTTTTT. It encodes CASSWIRTNGELFF.

The J gene is TRBJ1-3, the V gene TRBV25-1, with 8 bases matching TRBD1. CDR3 length: 15 amino acids. Germline CDR1 is MGHDK and CDR2 is SYGVNS. Unmatched junction bases numbered 9, after V lost 4 bases and J lost 7 bases. This CDR3 reads CASSAADRAGNTIYF. The CDR3 coding sequence is TGTGCCAGCAGTGCCGCGGACAGGGCGGGGAACACCATATATTTT.

V is TRBV6-5 and J is TRBJ2-1; 7 positions agree with TRBD2. Germline V gene lookup returns CDR1 MNHEY and CDR2 SVGAGI. J was trimmed by 7 bases and V by 11 bases; bases with no gene match: 8. This CDR3 is built from 12 residues. The CDR3 here is CAGREGRNEQFF. CDR3 coding DNA: TGTGCCGGGAGGGAGGGCCGGAATGAGCAGTTCTTC.

The V call is TRBV6-5, the J call TRBJ2-3, with a possible D match to TRBD1 (6 bases). Looked up from germline, CDR1 is MNHEY and CDR2 is SVGAGI. The CDR3 extends over 15 amino acids. The V end was cut by 6 bases, the J end by 1 base, with 14 bases between. DNA of the CDR3: TGTGCCAGCAGCTACGCAGGGGTTGGCACAGATACGCAGTATTTT. Amino acid sequence: CASSYAGVGTDTQYF.

The genes are TRBV5-6 and TRBJ1-6, with D unresolved. This CDR3 contains 15 residues. Germline CDR1 reads SGHDT; CDR2 reads YYEEEE. Trimming shortened V by 1 base and J by 9 bases, and 14 bases separated the two germline ends. CDR3 sequence: CASSLSALIGSPLHF. In DNA form, the CDR3 reads TGTGCCAGCAGCTTGTCCGCGCTTATCGGTTCACCCCTCCACTTT.

The rearrangement links TRBV25-1 to TRBJ1-1; tentatively, D is TRBD1 (6 bases). In germline, CDR1 is MGHDK, CDR2 SYGVNS. The CDR3 extends over 14 amino acids. The V end was cut by 2 bases, the J end by 5 bases, with 12 bases between. The CDR3 nucleotides are TGTGCCAGCAGTGAAGGGCAGGGGTGGACTGAAGCTTTCTTT. Its protein product is CASSEGQGWTEAFF. Full variable domain (outside the CDR3, taken from reference TRBV25-1 and TRBJ1-1): EADIYQTPRYLVIGTGKKITLECSQTMGHDKMYWYQQDPGMELHLIHYSYGVNSTEKGDLSSESTVSRIRTEHFPLTLESARPSHTSQYLCASSEGQGWTEAFFGQGTRLTVV.

The chain joins TRBV5-1 to TRBJ1-3; 10 positions match TRBD1. The J segment lost 2 bases and the V segment lost 2 bases, leaving 10 bases of the junction unmatched. In germline, CDR1 is SGHRS, CDR2 YFSETQ. CDR3 length equals 18 residues. The DNA of the CDR3 is TGCGCCAGCAGCTTCGACAGGGGGCGAACTGGTCCTGGAAACACCATATATTTT. It encodes CASSFDRGRTGPGNTIYF.

The chain employs TRBV6-5 and TRBJ2-1; D is uncertain. Germline lookup yields CDR1 MNHEY and CDR2 SVGAGI. Trimming pared 2 bases from V and 0 bases from J, leaving 8 bases between. CDR3 size: 15 residues. The CDR3 is CASSYGASSYNEQFF. For the CDR3, the DNA is TGTGCCAGCAGTTACGGAGCTAGCTCCTACAATGAGCAGTTCTTC.

A note on this clone: The same CDR3 arises from other DNA sequences in this sample as well. The chain joins TRBV30 to TRBJ1-2; no clear D. The germline CDR1 and CDR2 sequences are GTSNPN and SVGIG (reference sequence). V dropped 0 bases and J dropped 8 bases, with 16 bases sitting between them. The CDR3 covers 14 residues. Here the CDR3 reads CAWSVQTPTRGYTF. The CDR3, as DNA: TGTGCCTGGAGTGTACAAACACCTACGAGGGGCTACACCTTC.